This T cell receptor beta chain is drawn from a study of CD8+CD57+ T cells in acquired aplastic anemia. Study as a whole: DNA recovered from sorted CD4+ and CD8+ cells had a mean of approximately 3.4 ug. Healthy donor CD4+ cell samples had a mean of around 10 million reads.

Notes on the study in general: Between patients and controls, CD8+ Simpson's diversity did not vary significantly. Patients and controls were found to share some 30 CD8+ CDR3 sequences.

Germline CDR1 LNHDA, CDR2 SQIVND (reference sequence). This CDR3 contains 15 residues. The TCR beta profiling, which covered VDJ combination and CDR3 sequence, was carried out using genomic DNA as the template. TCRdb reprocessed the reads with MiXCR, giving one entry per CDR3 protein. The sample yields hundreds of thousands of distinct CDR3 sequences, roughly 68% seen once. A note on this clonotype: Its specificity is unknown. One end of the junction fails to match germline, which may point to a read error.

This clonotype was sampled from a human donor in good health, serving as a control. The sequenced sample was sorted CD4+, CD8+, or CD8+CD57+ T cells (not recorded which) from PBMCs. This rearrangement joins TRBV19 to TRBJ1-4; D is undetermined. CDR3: CASITARAAIAKPFF. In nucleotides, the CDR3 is TGTGCCAGTATCACGGCGCGCGCAGCTATTGCTAAACCGTTCTTT.